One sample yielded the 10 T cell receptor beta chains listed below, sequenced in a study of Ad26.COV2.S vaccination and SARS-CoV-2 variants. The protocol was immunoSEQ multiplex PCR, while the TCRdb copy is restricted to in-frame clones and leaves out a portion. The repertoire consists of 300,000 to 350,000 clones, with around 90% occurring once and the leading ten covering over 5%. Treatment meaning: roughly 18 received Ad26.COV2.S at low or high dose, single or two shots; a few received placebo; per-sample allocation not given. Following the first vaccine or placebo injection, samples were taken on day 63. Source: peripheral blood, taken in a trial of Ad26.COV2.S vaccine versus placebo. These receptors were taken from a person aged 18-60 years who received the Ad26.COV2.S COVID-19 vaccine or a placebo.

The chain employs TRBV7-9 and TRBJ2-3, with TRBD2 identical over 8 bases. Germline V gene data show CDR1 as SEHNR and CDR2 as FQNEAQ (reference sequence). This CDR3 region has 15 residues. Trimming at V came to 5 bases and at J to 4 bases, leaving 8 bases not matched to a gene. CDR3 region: CASSLTGGPADTQYF. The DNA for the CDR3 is TGTGCCAGCAGCCTAACGGGGGGGCCCGCAGATACGCAGTATTTT.

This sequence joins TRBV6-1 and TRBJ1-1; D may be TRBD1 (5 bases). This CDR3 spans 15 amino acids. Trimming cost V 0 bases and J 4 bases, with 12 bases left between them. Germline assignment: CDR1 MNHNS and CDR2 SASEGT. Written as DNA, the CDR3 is TGTGCCAGCAGTGAAGCGCTGGGGGTTTTCACTGAAGCTTTCTTT. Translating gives CASSEALGVFTEAFF.

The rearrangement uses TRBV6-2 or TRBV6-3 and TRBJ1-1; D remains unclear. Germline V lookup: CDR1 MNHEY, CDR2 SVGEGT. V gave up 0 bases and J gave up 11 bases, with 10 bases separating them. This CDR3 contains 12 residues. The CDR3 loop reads CASSYSKAWAFF. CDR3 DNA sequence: TGTGCCAGCAGTTACTCGAAGGCATGGGCTTTCTTT.

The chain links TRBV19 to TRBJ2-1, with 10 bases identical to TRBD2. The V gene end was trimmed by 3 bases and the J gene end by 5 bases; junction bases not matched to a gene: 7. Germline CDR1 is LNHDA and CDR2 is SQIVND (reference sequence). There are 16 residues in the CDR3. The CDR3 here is CASSIIAGGINNEQFF. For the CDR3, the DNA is TGTGCCAGTAGTATTATAGCGGGAGGAATCAACAATGAGCAGTTCTTC.

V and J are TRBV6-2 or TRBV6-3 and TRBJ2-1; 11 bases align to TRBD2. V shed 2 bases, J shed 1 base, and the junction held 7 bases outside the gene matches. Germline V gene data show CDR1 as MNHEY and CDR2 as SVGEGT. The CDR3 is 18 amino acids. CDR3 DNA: TGTGCCAGCAGTTACGACCTAGCGGGGGGCCCGTCCTACAATGAGCAGTTCTTC. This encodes CASSYDLAGGPSYNEQFF.

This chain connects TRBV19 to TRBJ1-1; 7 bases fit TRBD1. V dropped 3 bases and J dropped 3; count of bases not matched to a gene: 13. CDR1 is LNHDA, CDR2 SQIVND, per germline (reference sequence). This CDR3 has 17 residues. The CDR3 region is CASSIRSRGREDTEAFF. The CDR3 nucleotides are TGTGCCAGTAGTATTCGGTCGAGGGGGCGGGAAGACACTGAAGCTTTCTTT. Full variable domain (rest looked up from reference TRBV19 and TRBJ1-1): DGGITQSPKYLFRKEGQNVTLSCEQNLNHDAMYWYRQDPGQGLRLIYYSQIVNDFQKGDIAEGYSVSREKKESFPLTVTSAQKNPTAFYLCASSIRSRGREDTEAFFGQGTRLTVV.

In nucleotides, the CDR3 is TGTGCCAGCAGTTTCTCGGACAGGACCTACGAGCAGTACTTC. Its translation: CASSFSDRTYEQYF. V usage is TRBV28 and J usage is TRBJ2-7, with 7 bases aligning to TRBD1. The CDR3 has 14 amino acids. From germline, CDR1 is MDHEN and CDR2 SYDVKM. V lost 3 bases to trimming and J lost 2 bases; unmatched junction nucleotides: 4.

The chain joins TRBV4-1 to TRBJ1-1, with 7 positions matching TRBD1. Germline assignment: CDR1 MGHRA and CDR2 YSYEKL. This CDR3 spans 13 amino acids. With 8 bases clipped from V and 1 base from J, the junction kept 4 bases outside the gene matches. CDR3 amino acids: CASSGQANTEAFF. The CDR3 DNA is TGCGCCAGCTCAGGACAGGCGAACACTGAAGCTTTCTTT.

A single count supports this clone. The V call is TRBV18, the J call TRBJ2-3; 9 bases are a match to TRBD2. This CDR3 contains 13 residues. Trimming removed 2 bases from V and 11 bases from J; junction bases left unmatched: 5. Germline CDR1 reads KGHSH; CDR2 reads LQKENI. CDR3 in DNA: TGTGCCAGCTCACCAGGTCTAGCGGGGATGCAGTATTTT. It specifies CASSPGLAGMQYF.

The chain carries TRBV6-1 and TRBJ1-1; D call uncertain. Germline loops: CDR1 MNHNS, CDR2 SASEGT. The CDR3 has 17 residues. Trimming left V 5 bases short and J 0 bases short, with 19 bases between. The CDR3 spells CASSKVLGLNLNTEAFF. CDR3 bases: TGTGCCAGCAGTAAAGTATTAGGCCTCAATCTGAACACTGAAGCTTTCTTT.